This TCR beta chain derives from a study of vaccination and CD4 T cells after COVID-19. Once obtained from cultured CD4+ T cells, the DNA was sequenced using the Oncomine TCR Beta short-read assay. Via MiXCR, TCRdb re-called the PCR reads, giving one row per CDR3 protein. Among roughly 15,000 distinct CDR3 sequences, around 44% were seen once, and the ten largest hold 3.7%. V lost 0 bases and J lost 6; bases outside the gene matches: 7. Germline CDR1 is LNHNV and CDR2 is YYDKDF (reference sequence). This CDR3 contains 16 residues. Comment on this clonotype: Its antigen is currently unknown.

Treatment in this sample: roughly nine-day PBMC culture with coronavirus spike peptide pools or control peptides (ViraFEST assay). Source material: CD4+ T cells from blood, cultured in vitro. This clonotype originated in a human donor who had recovered from COVID-19. The rearrangement uses TRBV15 and TRBJ1-5; TRBD1 agrees at 8 bases. In DNA form, the CDR3 reads TGTGCCACCAGCAGAGATCCAGGACAGGGAGGTCAGCCCCAGCATTTT. Its translation: CATSRDPGQGGQPQHF.